The present T cell receptor (beta chain) was sequenced within a study of T cell responses to AZD1222 COVID-19 vaccine. Overall study results and limits: Seropositive status at baseline applied to only six AZD1222 recipients.

A word on this clone: Its target is unknown.

This CDR3 has 14 residues. J lost 5 bases, V lost 5 bases, and 8 bases had no gene match. The germline V gene encodes CDR1 SGHTA and CDR2 FQGNSA. Produced via immunoSEQ multiplex PCR; TCRdb's table is partial and in-frame only. The sample consists of about 180,000 clones, approximately 86% of them appearing once. This rearrangement joins TRBV7-2 to TRBJ2-5, with 7 bases fitting TRBD1. This receptor was obtained from an adult in good health. The sequenced sample was peripheral blood, obtained on day 0 of AZD1222 vaccination. The CDR3 DNA sequence: TGTGCCAGCAGCGCCATACAGGGGCGGGAGACCCAGTACTTC. Amino acids: CASSAIQGRETQYF. The variable domain in full, with the rest retrieved from reference TRBV7-2 and TRBJ2-5, is GAGVSQSPSNKVTEKGKDVELRCDPISGHTALYWYRQSLGQGLEFLIYFQGNSAPDKSGLPSDRFSAERTGGSVSTLTIQRTQQEDSAVYLCASSAIQGRETQYFGPGTRLLVL.